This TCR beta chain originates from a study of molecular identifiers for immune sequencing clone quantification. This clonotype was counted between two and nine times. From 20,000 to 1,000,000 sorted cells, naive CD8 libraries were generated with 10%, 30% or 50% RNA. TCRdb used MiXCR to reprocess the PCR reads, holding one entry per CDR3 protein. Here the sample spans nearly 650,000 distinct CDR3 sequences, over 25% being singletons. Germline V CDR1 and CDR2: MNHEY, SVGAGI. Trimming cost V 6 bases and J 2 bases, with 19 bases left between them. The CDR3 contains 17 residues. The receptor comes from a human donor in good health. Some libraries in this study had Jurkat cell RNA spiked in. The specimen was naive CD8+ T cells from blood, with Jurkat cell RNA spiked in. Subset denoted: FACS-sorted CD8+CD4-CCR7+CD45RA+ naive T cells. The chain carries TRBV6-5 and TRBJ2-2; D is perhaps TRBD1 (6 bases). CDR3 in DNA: TGTGCCAGCAGGGACAATAACAGGGATGGAAACACCGGGGAGCTGTTTTTT. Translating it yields CASRDNNRDGNTGELFF.